The 26 T cell receptor beta chains reported below all come from one sample, sequenced in a study of T cell responses to AZD1222 COVID-19 vaccine. This table comes from immunoSEQ multiplex PCR, and its TCRdb copy is limited to in-frame clones, with some not included. The sample holds 100,000 to 130,000 clones; 75% to 95% are singletons and the top ten take around 5.9%. Sample: peripheral blood, taken 28 days after the second AZD1222 dose. The receptor source for this set is an adult who received the AZD1222 COVID-19 vaccine.

The J gene is TRBJ2-7, the V gene TRBV6-2 or TRBV6-3, with 7 bases aligning to TRBD1. CDR3 length equals 14 residues. Germline CDR1 MNHEY, CDR2 SVGEGT. V shed 6 bases and J 3 bases; nucleotides not matched to a gene: 8. For the CDR3, the DNA is TGTGCCAGCAGCCCTAGGGGACAGCGCTACGAGCAGTACTTC. Translation gives CASSPRGQRYEQYF.

This rearrangement joins TRBV30 to TRBJ2-5, with D possibly being TRBD2 (7 bases). The germline V gene has CDR1 GTSNPN and CDR2 SVGIG (reference sequence). CDR3 length equals 14 residues. Trimming left V 3 bases short and J 5 bases short, with 16 bases between. The CDR3 protein is CAWSSKGGRETQYF. In nucleotides, the CDR3 is TGTGCCTGGAGCTCCAAGGGGGGGAGGGAGACCCAGTACTTC.

The V and J genes are TRBV5-1 and TRBJ1-5; 9 bases fit TRBD1. The germline gives CDR1 SGHRS, CDR2 YFSETQ. The CDR3 has 16 amino acids. Trimming cost V 5 bases and J 5 bases; bases outside gene matches: 11. CDR3 loop: CASSFLPGTGYQPQHF. CDR3 sequence (DNA): TGCGCCAGCAGTTTCCTCCCCGGGACAGGGTATCAGCCCCAGCATTTT.

The V gene is TRBV5-1, the J gene TRBJ1-1; the match to TRBD1 covers 7 bases. The CDR3 spans 13 residues. Trimming at V came to 4 bases and at J to 12 bases, leaving 12 bases not matched to a gene. The germline CDR1 and CDR2 sequences are SGHRS and YFSETQ. The CDR3 here is CASSLTGEVGTFF. DNA of the CDR3: TGCGCCAGCAGCCTCACAGGGGAGGTAGGGACTTTCTTT.

This chain uses TRBV29-1 with TRBJ1-2, with TRBD1 matching over 12 bases. This CDR3 contains 11 residues. From germline, CDR1 is SQVTM and CDR2 ANQGSEA. Losses at the gene ends were 7 bases for V and 8 bases for J; bases not matched to a gene: 2. This chain's CDR3 is CSGGTGGGYTF. In nucleotides, the CDR3 is TGCAGCGGGGGGACAGGGGGCGGCTACACCTTC.

This chain joins TRBV11-2 and TRBJ2-7; 8 bases are a match to TRBD1. J lost 4 bases, V lost 3 bases, and 2 bases had no gene match. Germline V lookup: CDR1 SGHAT, CDR2 FQNNGV. The CDR3 spans 13 residues. CDR3 sequence (DNA): TGTGCCAGCAGCTTTGGACAGGGTTACGAGCAGTACTTC. It specifies CASSFGQGYEQYF.

The CDR3 sequence: CASSLSLDGYTF. The CDR3, as DNA: TGTGCCAGCAGTTTATCCTTGGATGGCTACACCTTC. The genes are TRBV28 and TRBJ1-2, with D unclear. Trimming removed 1 base at V and 6 bases at J, with 6 bases between. Germline V gives CDR1 MDHEN, CDR2 SYDVKM. This CDR3 contains 12 residues.

V and J are TRBV24-1 and TRBJ1-5; D is uncertain. Trimming removed 3 bases at V and 6 bases at J, with 5 bases between. CDR1 and CDR2 from the germline V gene are KGHDR and SFDVKD. The CDR3 has 12 residues. Here the CDR3 reads CATSDRGQPQHF. The CDR3 bases are TGTGCCACCAGTGATCGGGGTCAGCCCCAGCATTTT.

This rearrangement joins TRBV30 to TRBJ1-2, with D uncertain. CDR1 and CDR2 (germline): GTSNPN, SVGIG (reference sequence). The CDR3 is 13 amino acids. With 4 bases removed from V and 5 bases from J, the gap between germline ends came to 14 bases. DNA of the CDR3: TGTGCCTGGACCCCGGACTTTATATATGGCTACACCTTC. Translating it yields CAWTPDFIYGYTF.

This clone appeared a single time. The chain uses TRBV29-1 and TRBJ2-7, with D perhaps matching TRBD2 (6 bases). Trimming removed 4 bases from V and 3 bases from J, with 13 bases in between. The CDR3 extends over 13 amino acids. Germline lookup yields CDR1 SQVTM and CDR2 ANQGSEA. The CDR3 bases are TGCAGCGTTGGGGGCGGGGAATTCTACGAGCAGTACTTC. Translation gives CSVGGGEFYEQYF.

The V call is TRBV24-1, the J call TRBJ2-2; D is undetermined. Germline CDR1 KGHDR, CDR2 SFDVKD. The CDR3 runs 14 residues. The V end lost 3 bases, the J end lost 0 bases, and 4 bases lay between the germline ends. The CDR3 spells CATSDRANTGELFF. Here the CDR3 DNA reads TGTGCCACCAGTGATCGCGCGAACACCGGGGAGCTGTTTTTT.

The chain has TRBV7-2 and TRBJ1-5, with D uncertain. The germline CDR1 and CDR2 sequences are SGHTA and FQGNSA. V lost 7 bases, J lost 2 bases, and 6 bases lay in between. There are 12 residues in the CDR3. The CDR3 nucleotides read TGTGCCAGCACATGGGGCAATCAGCCCCAGCATTTT. It codes for CASTWGNQPQHF.

V gene TRBV5-4 combines with J gene TRBJ1-2; 8 positions match TRBD1. Germline V gene data show CDR1 as SGHNT and CDR2 as YYREEE (reference sequence). The CDR3 extends over 13 amino acids. V lost 4 bases, J lost 8 bases, and 7 bases stayed unmatched. The CDR3 coding sequence is TGTGCCAGCAGCCACCGGGACAGGTTCGGCTACACCTTC. It codes for CASSHRDRFGYTF.

The chain links TRBV24-1 to TRBJ2-3; D possibly corresponds to TRBD2 (7 bases). V lost 10 bases and J lost 4, with 17 bases in between. The CDR3 contains 14 residues. CDR1 is KGHDR and CDR2 is SFDVKD in the germline V gene. In DNA, the CDR3 is TGTGCCACGGGTGGGGGGGCAAGGGCAGATACGCAGTATTTT. Its translation: CATGGGARADTQYF.

The rearrangement links TRBV2 to TRBJ2-7; D might be TRBD1 or TRBD2, each matching 5 bases. The V end lost 1 base, the J end lost 7 bases, and 17 bases lay between the germline ends. The germline V gene has CDR1 SNHLY and CDR2 FYNNEI. This CDR3 region has 15 residues. CDR3 DNA sequence: TGTGCCAGCAGTGAAGTTGAGGGGCGTAAGCCAGAGCAGTACTTC. It is translated as CASSEVEGRKPEQYF. The entire variable domain, with the rest obtained from reference TRBV2 and TRBJ2-7, is as follows: EPEVTQTPSHQVTQMGQEVILRCVPISNHLYFYWYRQILGQKVEFLVSFYNNEISEKSEIFDDQFSVERPDGSNFTLKIRSTKLEDSAMYFCASSEVEGRKPEQYFGPGTRLTVT.

The chain has TRBV19 and TRBJ2-5; D is ambiguous. Germline V CDR1 and CDR2: LNHDA, SQIVND (reference sequence). The CDR3 is 14 residues long. V gave up 3 bases and J gave up 1 base, with 9 bases separating them. In nucleotides, the CDR3 is TGTGCCAGTAGTATCGGTTTGAGCCAAGAGACCCAGTACTTC. It encodes CASSIGLSQETQYF.

The rearrangement links TRBV4-1 to TRBJ2-1; possibly TRBD1 or TRBD2 for D (7 bases each). The CDR3 length is 15 residues. Germline V gene data show CDR1 as MGHRA and CDR2 as YSYEKL. The V and J ends lost 0 bases and 9 bases respectively, with 15 bases between them. The DNA for the CDR3 is TGCGCCAGCAGCCAAGAAGGACTAGGGGACAGTGAGCAGTTCTTC. It yields the protein CASSQEGLGDSEQFF.

The rearrangement joins TRBV29-1 to TRBJ2-1; D unresolved. Trimming shortened V by 6 bases and J by 0 bases, and 9 bases separated the two germline ends. Germline CDR1 SQVTM, CDR2 ANQGSEA. The CDR3 runs 13 residues. The CDR3 DNA follows: TGCAGCGTATCCGAGAGCTCCTACAATGAGCAGTTCTTC. Translated: CSVSESSYNEQFF.

The chain combines TRBV5-4 with TRBJ1-2; a weak D match, TRBD1 (5 bases). The V and J ends lost 4 bases and 8 bases respectively, with 15 bases between them. CDR3 length: 13 residues. The V gene's germline CDR1 is SGHNT and CDR2 YYREEE (reference sequence). The CDR3 spells CASSPGRLSGYTF. For the CDR3, the DNA is TGTGCCAGCAGCCCGGGACGGCTATCCGGCTACACCTTC. Together with reference TRBV5-4 and TRBJ1-2, the CDR3 gives the full variable domain: ETGVTQSPTHLIKTRGQQVTLRCSSQSGHNTVSWYQQALGQGPQFIFQYYREEENGRGNFPPRFSGLQFPNYSSELNVNALELDDSALYLCASSPGRLSGYTFGSGTRLTVV.

The chain recombines TRBV7-2 with TRBJ1-2; possibly TRBD1 for D (5 bases). The V gene's germline CDR1 is SGHTA and CDR2 FQGNSA. The CDR3 contains 13 residues. Trimming cost V 1 base and J 5 bases, with 8 bases left between them. CDR3 nucleotide sequence: TGTGCCAGCAGCTTAGACAGGTTTTATGGCTACACCTTC. The encoded protein is CASSLDRFYGYTF.

As DNA, the CDR3 is TGCAGCGTTGAGGGGGGTACAGGGCCGGGTTACGAGCAGTACTTC. This sequence encodes CSVEGGTGPGYEQYF. The genes are TRBV29-1 and TRBJ2-7; possibly TRBD1 or TRBD2 for D (6 bases each). This CDR3 contains 15 residues. V gave up 3 bases and J gave up 4 bases, with 19 bases separating them. Germline assignment: CDR1 SQVTM and CDR2 ANQGSEA.

This clone has only a few counts. CDR3 sequence reads: CASSFGGQWNTEAFF. The CDR3 coding sequence is TGTGCCAGCAGCTTCGGGGGGCAGTGGAACACTGAAGCTTTCTTT. This sequence joins TRBV5-4 and TRBJ1-1; D may be TRBD1 (6 bases). The germline V gene encodes CDR1 SGHNT and CDR2 YYREEE (reference sequence). The CDR3 has 15 residues. V was cut by 2 bases and J by 1 base, with 12 bases left in between.

This sequence joins TRBV11-1 and TRBJ2-3, with D possibly matching TRBD1 (5 bases). The CDR3 has 16 amino acids. Trimming cost V 2 bases and J 2 bases, with 14 bases left between them. Per the germline V gene, CDR1 is SGHAT and CDR2 is FQDESV (reference sequence). CDR3 DNA: TGTGCCAGCAGCTTATTGTTACAGGCGGACACAGATACGCAGTATTTT. This codes for CASSLLLQADTDTQYF. The variable domain in full, completed from reference TRBV11-1 and TRBJ2-3, reads EAEVAQSPRYKITEKSQAVAFWCDPISGHATLYWYRQILGQGPELLVQFQDESVVDDSQLPKDRFSAERLKGVDSTLKIQPAELGDSAMYLCASSLLLQADTDTQYFGPGTRLTVL.

The table lists this clone with a few counts. V and J are TRBV6-5 and TRBJ1-1, with D perhaps TRBD1 (5 bases). CDR3 size: 15 residues. V was trimmed by 2 bases and J by 3 bases, leaving 13 bases between them. CDR1 MNHEY and CDR2 SVGAGI come from the germline V gene. The CDR3 region is CASSYGLGVYTEAFF. CDR3 in DNA: TGTGCCAGCAGTTACGGTCTAGGGGTTTACACTGAAGCTTTCTTT.

V gene TRBV9 combines with J gene TRBJ1-2, with a weak D call TRBD1 (5 bases). The CDR3 length is 17 residues. The ends were cut back, 0 bases at V and 6 bases at J, with 21 bases in the middle. Germline V lookup: CDR1 SGDLS, CDR2 YYNGEE. The CDR3 DNA reads TGTGCCAGCAGCGTAGTTAGCAGGGCTAGATTCGGGAATGGCTACACCTTC. This encodes CASSVVSRARFGNGYTF.

In its sample, this clone was seen a few times. The chain links TRBV13 to TRBJ1-1; TRBD1 is a possible D gene (5 bases). Germline V gene lookup returns CDR1 PRHDT and CDR2 FYEKMQ (reference sequence). The CDR3 covers 16 residues. V lost 1 base to trimming and J lost 0 bases, with 12 bases between them. This CDR3 reads CASSLDLGTVNTEAFF. CDR3 in DNA: TGTGCCAGCAGCTTAGACCTCGGGACGGTGAACACTGAAGCTTTCTTT.